The 22 T cell receptor beta chains below were found in one sample sequenced in a study of T cell repertoires in cytomegalovirus infection. TCRdb processed the reads anew with MiXCR; each CDR3 protein has one entry. The sample holds approximately 250,000 distinct CDR3 sequences; approximately 22% are singletons and the top ten take 18%. The material sequenced was CD8+ T cells from PBMCs. These receptors originate from a human donor in good health (CMV status not recorded). Some clones in this sample may be carry-over from other donors' samples.

In its sample, this clonotype was seen many times. The V and J genes are TRBV7-8 and TRBJ2-3; 12 bases agree with TRBD2. The CDR3 runs to 18 residues. The V segment lost 2 bases and the J segment 2 bases; nucleotides outside the gene matches: 8. Germline loops: CDR1 SGHVS, CDR2 FQNEAQ. The CDR3 here is CASSLPLAGGPFTDTQYF. The DNA of the CDR3 is TGTGCCAGCAGCTTACCCCTAGCGGGGGGGCCCTTCACAGATACGCAGTATTTT.

The chain joins TRBV7-9 to TRBJ2-1; D possibly matches TRBD1 or TRBD2 (6 bases each). Trimming took off 1 base at V and 6 bases at J, with 16 bases between the two ends. The CDR3 consists of 16 residues. Germline lookup yields CDR1 SEHNR and CDR2 FQNEAQ (reference sequence). This CDR3 reads CASSLVRGLATNEQFF. For the CDR3, the DNA is TGTGCCAGCAGCTTAGTTCGGGGGCTAGCGACCAATGAGCAGTTCTTC.

This clonotype was seen only a few times. J is TRBJ2-7 and V is TRBV20-1; D unclear. Between the trimmed V and J ends, which lost 4 bases and 3 bases, there was a span of 10 bases. The CDR3 extends over 12 amino acids. Per the germline V gene, CDR1 is DFQATT and CDR2 is SNEGSKA (reference sequence). CDR3 loop: CSAIGGRYEQYF. The CDR3 coding sequence is TGCAGTGCTATAGGCGGTCGCTACGAGCAGTACTTC.

This clonotype was seen only a few times. The chain has TRBV6-6 and TRBJ2-1; 7 bases fit TRBD1. Germline V lookup: CDR1 MNHNY, CDR2 SVGAGI (reference sequence). J gave up 2 bases and V 0 bases, and 7 bases lay outside the gene matches. This CDR3 region has 17 residues. DNA of the CDR3: TGTGCCAGCAGTTACTCCTCGCCGGGACAGCCCTACAATGAGCAGTTCTTC. Its protein is CASSYSSPGQPYNEQFF.

This clonotype was seen at least ten times. The V and J genes are TRBV7-9 and TRBJ1-4, with D unclear. The CDR3 spans 13 residues. V gave up 0 bases and J gave up 5 bases, with 4 bases separating them. Germline V gene sequence: CDR1 SEHNR, CDR2 FQNEAQ (reference sequence). The CDR3 loop reads CASSLAPNEKLFF. The DNA of the CDR3 is TGTGCCAGCAGCTTAGCCCCCAATGAAAAACTGTTTTTT.

This chain links TRBV20-1 with TRBJ1-1; 8 bases fit TRBD1. Per the germline V gene, CDR1 is DFQATT and CDR2 is SNEGSKA (reference sequence). V was clipped by 3 bases and J by 7 bases; unmatched bases: 4. CDR3 length equals 12 residues. The CDR3 DNA is TGCAGTGCTAGGGGACAGGCAAATGAAGCTTTCTTT. The encoded protein is CSARGQANEAFF.

There are many counts of this clonotype. The chain couples TRBV7-6 to TRBJ2-5, with a weak D call TRBD2 (5 bases). The CDR3 length is 16 residues. V was trimmed by 5 bases and J by 5 bases, leaving 21 bases between them. Germline V gene lookup returns CDR1 SGHVS and CDR2 FNYEAQ. The DNA of the CDR3 is TGTGCCAGCAGCCCGCAGCATTTCGGGCGCGGGGAGACCCAGTACTTC. It translates to CASSPQHFGRGETQYF.

This clonotype was counted a few times. The chain joins TRBV12-3 or TRBV12-4 to TRBJ2-1, with TRBD1 as a possible D gene (6 bases). The V gene lost 7 bases and the J gene lost 5 bases, with 18 bases spanning the gap. The CDR3 runs 15 residues. This CDR3 is CASIRGSEVHNEQFF. The CDR3 nucleotides are TGTGCCAGCATCAGGGGAAGTGAGGTTCACAATGAGCAGTTCTTC.

This clonotype was observed at least ten times. The J gene is TRBJ2-5, the V gene TRBV7-2, with D hard to call. This CDR3 is 13 amino acids long. Germline CDR1 and CDR2: SGHTA and FQGNSA. Trimming stripped 1 base from V and 5 bases from J, with 8 bases between. The DNA for the CDR3 is TGTGCCAGCAGCTTAGAAGACTTTGAGACCCAGTACTTC. As protein: CASSLEDFETQYF.

The table lists this clonotype with a few counts. V and J are TRBV18 and TRBJ2-7; 11 positions agree with TRBD1. The V gene end was trimmed by 5 bases and the J gene end by 2 bases; junction bases not matched to a gene: 5. The CDR3 length is 15 residues. Germline V gene data show CDR1 as KGHSH and CDR2 as LQKENI. The DNA of the CDR3 is TGTGCCAGCTCAGCTCCGGGACAGGGGGCCTACGAGCAGTACTTC. Translated: CASSAPGQGAYEQYF. Variable domain in full (rest from reference TRBV18 and TRBJ2-7): NAGVMQNPRHLVRRRGQEARLRCSPMKGHSHVYWYRQLPEEGLKFMVYLQKENIIDESGMPKERFSAEFPKEGPSILRIQQVVRGDSAAYFCASSAPGQGAYEQYFGPGTRLTVT.

The J gene is TRBJ2-3, the V gene TRBV7-6, with TRBD2 matching 7 bases. This CDR3 has 13 amino acids. V was clipped by 5 bases and J by 6 bases; unmatched bases: 5. The germline CDR1 and CDR2 sequences are SGHVS and FNYEAQ. The CDR3 sequence: CASSDMGGDTQYF. CDR3 sequence (DNA): TGTGCCAGCAGCGACATGGGGGGGGATACGCAGTATTTT.

This clonotype has only a few counts. The gene calls are TRBV5-6 and TRBJ2-3, with D possibly matching TRBD2 (5 bases). The CDR3 is 15 amino acids. V was cut by 1 base and J by 0 bases, with 9 bases left in between. The V gene's germline CDR1 is SGHDT and CDR2 YYEEEE. The CDR3 bases are TGTGCCAGCAGCTTGCTACGGGGAAGCACAGATACGCAGTATTTT. This sequence encodes CASSLLRGSTDTQYF. The entire variable domain, with the rest obtained from reference TRBV5-6 and TRBJ2-3, is as follows: DAGVTQSPTHLIKTRGQQVTLRCSPKSGHDTVSWYQQALGQGPQFIFQYYEEEERQRGNFPDRFSGHQFPNYSSELNVNALLLGDSALYLCASSLLRGSTDTQYFGPGTRLTVL.

The chain uses TRBV11-1 and TRBJ2-3; the D gene could be TRBD1 or TRBD2 (5 bases each). Germline V gene data show CDR1 as SGHAT and CDR2 as FQDESV (reference sequence). The CDR3 has 16 residues. Trimming took 4 bases from V and 0 from J, leaving 14 bases between them. In DNA form, the CDR3 reads TGTGCCAGCAGCTCTCGGGACCCATGGAGCACAGATACGCAGTATTTT. Translated, it gives CASSSRDPWSTDTQYF.

This chain links TRBV27 with TRBJ1-5; 10 positions agree with TRBD1. The CDR3 sequence is 13 residues long. V dropped 5 bases and J dropped 11; count of bases not matched to a gene: 6. Germline V gene sequence: CDR1 MNHEY, CDR2 SMNVEV (reference sequence). The CDR3: CASSQDRGVSQHF. For the CDR3, the DNA is TGTGCCAGCAGTCAGGACAGGGGGGTTTCCCAGCATTTT.

This clonotype was observed many times. The chain employs TRBV6-1 and TRBJ2-3, with 12 bases fitting TRBD2. V shed 6 bases and J 3 bases; nucleotides not matched to a gene: 10. There are 17 residues in the CDR3. Germline CDR1 is MNHNS and CDR2 is SASEGT. CDR3 DNA: TGTGCCAGCAGCCCCCTCGCCGGACTAGCGGGAACAGATACGCAGTATTTT. It translates to CASSPLAGLAGTDTQYF.

The CDR3 here is CASSESGRYNEQYF. The CDR3 DNA follows: TGTGCCAGCAGTGAGTCAGGGAGGTACAACGAGCAGTACTTC. This chain uses TRBV2 with TRBJ2-7, with D possibly matching TRBD2 (6 bases). The germline V gene has CDR1 SNHLY and CDR2 FYNNEI. Deletions cut 3 bases from V and 5 bases from J, with 14 bases between. The CDR3 sequence is 14 residues long.

This sequence joins TRBV20-1 and TRBJ2-2; the match to TRBD1 covers 9 bases. CDR1 DFQATT and CDR2 SNEGSKA come from the germline V gene (reference sequence). This CDR3 spans 17 amino acids. V lost 6 bases and J lost 8; bases outside the gene matches: 19. The DNA for the CDR3 is TGCAGTGCCCTGGACAGGGGCCAAACCCTGCCGGGGGGGGAGCTGTTTTTT. This translates into CSALDRGQTLPGGELFF.

The table lists this clonotype with many counts. V and J are TRBV11-3 and TRBJ2-5, with TRBD2 as a possible D gene (6 bases). V lost 5 bases, J lost 1 base, and 8 bases lay in between. Germline V gene sequence: CDR1 SGHNT, CDR2 YENEEA. This CDR3 is built from 13 residues. CDR3 in amino acids: CASSVGGQETQYF. CDR3 coding DNA: TGTGCCAGCAGCGTCGGGGGCCAAGAGACCCAGTACTTC. The variable domain in full, with the rest retrieved from reference TRBV11-3 and TRBJ2-5, is EAGVVQSPRYKIIEKKQPVAFWCNPISGHNTLYWYLQNLGQGPELLIRYENEEAVDDSQLPKDRFSAERLKGVDSTLKIQPAELGDSAVYLCASSVGGQETQYFGPGTRLLVL.

This clonotype showed up many times. The chain has TRBV7-3 and TRBJ2-5; either TRBD1 or TRBD2 may fit D (5 bases each). The CDR3 contains 16 residues. The V gene lost 5 bases and the J gene lost 5 bases, with 21 bases spanning the gap. Germline values: CDR1 SGHTA, CDR2 FQGTGA. The CDR3 nucleotides read TGTGCCAGCAGCCCATTGGGACCTACTGGGGAGGAGACCCAGTACTTC. The encoded protein is CASSPLGPTGEETQYF.

This clonotype was seen repeatedly, ten times or more. The chain joins TRBV7-2 to TRBJ2-1; D gene unclear. V lost 5 bases and J 0 bases, leaving 5 bases between the germline ends. This CDR3 is built from 13 residues. CDR1 SGHTA and CDR2 FQGNSA come from the germline V gene. CDR3 sequence reads: CASSASSYNEQFF. The CDR3 DNA reads as TGTGCCAGCAGCGCGAGCTCCTACAATGAGCAGTTCTTC.

This clonotype has a count of ten or more. V is TRBV6-2 or TRBV6-3 and J is TRBJ1-5, with 7 bases fitting TRBD1. In germline, CDR1 is MNHEY, CDR2 SVGEGT. V shed 6 bases, J shed 2 bases, and the junction held 7 bases outside the gene matches. This CDR3 contains 15 residues. CDR3 in amino acids: CASSPRTGRNQPQHF. The CDR3 DNA is TGTGCCAGCAGCCCGAGGACAGGACGCAATCAGCCCCAGCATTTT.

This clonotype showed up many times. The chain employs TRBV7-8 and TRBJ1-2, with TRBD1 identical over 7 bases. The CDR3 has 13 residues. Losses at the gene ends were 5 bases for V and 4 bases for J; bases not matched to a gene: 4. Germline V CDR1 and CDR2: SGHVS, FQNEAQ. The CDR3 loop reads CASSMTGSYGYTF. The CDR3 DNA follows: TGTGCCAGCAGCATGACAGGGAGCTATGGCTACACCTTC.